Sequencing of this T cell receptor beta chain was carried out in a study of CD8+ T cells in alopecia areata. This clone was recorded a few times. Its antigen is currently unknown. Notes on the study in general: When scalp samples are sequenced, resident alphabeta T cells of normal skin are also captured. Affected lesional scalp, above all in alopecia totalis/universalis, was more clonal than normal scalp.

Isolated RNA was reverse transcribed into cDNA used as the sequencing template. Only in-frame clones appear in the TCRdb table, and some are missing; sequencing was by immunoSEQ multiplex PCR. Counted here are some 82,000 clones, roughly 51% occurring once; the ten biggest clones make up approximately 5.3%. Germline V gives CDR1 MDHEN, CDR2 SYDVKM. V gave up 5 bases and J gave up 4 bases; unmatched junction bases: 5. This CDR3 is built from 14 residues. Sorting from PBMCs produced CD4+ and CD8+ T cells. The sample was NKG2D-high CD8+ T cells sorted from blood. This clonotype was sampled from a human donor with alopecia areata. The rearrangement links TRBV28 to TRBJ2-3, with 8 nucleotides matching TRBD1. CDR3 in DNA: TGTGCCAGCAGTCAACAGGGGGTCCCAGATACGCAGTATTTT. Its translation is CASSQQGVPDTQYF.